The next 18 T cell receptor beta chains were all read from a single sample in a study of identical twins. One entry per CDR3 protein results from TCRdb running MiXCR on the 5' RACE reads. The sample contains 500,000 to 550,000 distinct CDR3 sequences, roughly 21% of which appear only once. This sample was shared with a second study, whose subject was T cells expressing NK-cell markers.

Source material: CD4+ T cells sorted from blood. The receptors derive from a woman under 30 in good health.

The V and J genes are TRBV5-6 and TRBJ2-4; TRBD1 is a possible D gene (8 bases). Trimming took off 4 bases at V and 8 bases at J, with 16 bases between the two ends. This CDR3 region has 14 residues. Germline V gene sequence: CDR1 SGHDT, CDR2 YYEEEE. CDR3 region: CASSLDREGDIQYF. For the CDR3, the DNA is TGTGCCAGCAGCCTGGACAGGGAGGGGGACATTCAGTACTTC.

Here the CDR3 reads CASTLLQGANNEQFF. In DNA form, the CDR3 reads TGTGCCAGCACCTTGTTACAGGGAGCCAACAATGAGCAGTTCTTC. The chain carries TRBV12-3 or TRBV12-4 and TRBJ2-1, with TRBD1 as a possible D gene (6 bases). The ends were cut back, 7 bases at V and 5 bases at J, with 18 bases in the middle. This CDR3 is built from 15 residues.

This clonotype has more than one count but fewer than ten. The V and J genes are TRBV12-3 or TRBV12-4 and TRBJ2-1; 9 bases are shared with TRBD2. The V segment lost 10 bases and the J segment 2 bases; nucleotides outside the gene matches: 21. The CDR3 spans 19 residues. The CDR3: CATSPGLISGGNTYNEQFF. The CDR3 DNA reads TGTGCCACCTCCCCAGGACTGATTAGCGGGGGAAACACCTACAATGAGCAGTTCTTC.

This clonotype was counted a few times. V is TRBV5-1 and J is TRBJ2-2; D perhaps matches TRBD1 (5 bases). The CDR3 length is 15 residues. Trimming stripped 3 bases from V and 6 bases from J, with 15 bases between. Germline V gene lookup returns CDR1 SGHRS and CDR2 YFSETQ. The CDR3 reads CASSSARTGPGELFF. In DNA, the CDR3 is TGCGCCAGCAGCTCCGCAAGAACAGGTCCCGGGGAGCTGTTTTTT.

The CDR3 DNA reads TGTGCCAGCAGCCCGCGAGGAGCGTACGAGCAGTACTTC. Its protein is CASSPRGAYEQYF. The rearrangement links TRBV5-6 to TRBJ2-7; D remains ambiguous. The germline gives CDR1 SGHDT, CDR2 YYEEEE. Trimming stripped 4 bases from V and 4 bases from J, with 12 bases between. The CDR3 spans 13 residues.

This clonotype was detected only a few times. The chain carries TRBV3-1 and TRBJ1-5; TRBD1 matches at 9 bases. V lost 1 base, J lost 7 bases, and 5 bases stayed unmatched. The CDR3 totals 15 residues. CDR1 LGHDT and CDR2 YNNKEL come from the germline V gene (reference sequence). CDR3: CASSQGGTGRQPQHF. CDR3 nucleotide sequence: TGTGCCAGCAGCCAAGGTGGGACAGGGCGCCAGCCCCAGCATTTT.

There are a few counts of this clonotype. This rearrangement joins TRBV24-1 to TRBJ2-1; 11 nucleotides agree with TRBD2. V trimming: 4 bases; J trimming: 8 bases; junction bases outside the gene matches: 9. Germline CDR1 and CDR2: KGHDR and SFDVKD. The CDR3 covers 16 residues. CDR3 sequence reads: CATSEGTSGSRDEQFF. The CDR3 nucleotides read TGTGCCACCAGTGAAGGCACTAGCGGGAGTCGGGATGAGCAGTTCTTC.

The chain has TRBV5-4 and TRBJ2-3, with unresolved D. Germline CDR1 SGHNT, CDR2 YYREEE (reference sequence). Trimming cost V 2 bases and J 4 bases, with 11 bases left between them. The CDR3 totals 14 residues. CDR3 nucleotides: TGTGCCAGCAGCTTTCGCCGAGTGGCAGATACGCAGTATTTT. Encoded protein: CASSFRRVADTQYF. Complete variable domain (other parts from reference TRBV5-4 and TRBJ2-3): ETGVTQSPTHLIKTRGQQVTLRCSSQSGHNTVSWYQQALGQGPQFIFQYYREEENGRGNFPPRFSGLQFPNYSSELNVNALELDDSALYLCASSFRRVADTQYFGPGTRLTVL.

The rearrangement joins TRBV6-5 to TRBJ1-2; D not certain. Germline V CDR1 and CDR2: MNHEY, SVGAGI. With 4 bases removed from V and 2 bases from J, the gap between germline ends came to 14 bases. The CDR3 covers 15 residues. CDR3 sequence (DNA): TGTGCCAGCAGTTCCCTCAGGAAGTCAAACTATGGCTACACCTTC. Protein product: CASSSLRKSNYGYTF.

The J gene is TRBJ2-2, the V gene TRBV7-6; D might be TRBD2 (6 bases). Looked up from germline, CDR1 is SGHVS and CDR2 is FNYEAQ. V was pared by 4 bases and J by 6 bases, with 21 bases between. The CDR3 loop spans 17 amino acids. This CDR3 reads CASSSKAGRVLPGELFF. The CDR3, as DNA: TGTGCCAGCAGCTCGAAGGCGGGACGCGTACTCCCCGGGGAGCTGTTTTTT.

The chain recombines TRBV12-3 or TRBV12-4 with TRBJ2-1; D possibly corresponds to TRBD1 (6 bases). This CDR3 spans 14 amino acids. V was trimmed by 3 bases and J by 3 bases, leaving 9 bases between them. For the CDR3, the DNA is TGTGCCAGCAGTTTTGAGGACAGCTACAATGAGCAGTTCTTC. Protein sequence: CASSFEDSYNEQFF.

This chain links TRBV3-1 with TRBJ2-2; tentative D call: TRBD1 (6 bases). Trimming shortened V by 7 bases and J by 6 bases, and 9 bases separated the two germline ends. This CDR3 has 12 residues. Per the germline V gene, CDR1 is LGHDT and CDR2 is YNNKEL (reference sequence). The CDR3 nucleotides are TGTGCCAGCAACAGGGTCGCCGGGGAGCTGTTTTTT. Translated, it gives CASNRVAGELFF.

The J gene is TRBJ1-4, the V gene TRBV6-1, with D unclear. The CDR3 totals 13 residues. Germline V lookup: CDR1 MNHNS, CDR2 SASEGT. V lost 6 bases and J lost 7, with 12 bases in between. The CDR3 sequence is CASSPIFGEKLFF. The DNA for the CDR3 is TGTGCCAGCAGCCCAATTTTTGGTGAAAAACTGTTTTTT.

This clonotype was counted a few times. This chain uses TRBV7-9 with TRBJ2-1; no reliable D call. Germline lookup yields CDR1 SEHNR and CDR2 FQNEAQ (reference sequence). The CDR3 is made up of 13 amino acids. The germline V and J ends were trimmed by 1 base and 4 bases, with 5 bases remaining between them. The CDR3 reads CASSLEAYNEQFF. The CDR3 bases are TGTGCCAGCAGCTTAGAGGCTTACAATGAGCAGTTCTTC. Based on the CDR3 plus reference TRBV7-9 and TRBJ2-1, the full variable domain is DTGVSQNPRHKITKRGQNVTFRCDPISEHNRLYWYRQTLGQGPEFLTYFQNEAQLEKSRLLSDRFSAERPKGSFSTLEIQRTEQGDSAMYLCASSLEAYNEQFFGPGTRLTVL.

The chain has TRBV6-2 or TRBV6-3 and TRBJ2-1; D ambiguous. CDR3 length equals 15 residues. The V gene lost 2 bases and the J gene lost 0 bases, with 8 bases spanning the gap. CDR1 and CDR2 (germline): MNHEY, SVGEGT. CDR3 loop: CASSYESPSYNEQFF. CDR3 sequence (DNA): TGTGCCAGCAGTTACGAGTCCCCCTCCTACAATGAGCAGTTCTTC.

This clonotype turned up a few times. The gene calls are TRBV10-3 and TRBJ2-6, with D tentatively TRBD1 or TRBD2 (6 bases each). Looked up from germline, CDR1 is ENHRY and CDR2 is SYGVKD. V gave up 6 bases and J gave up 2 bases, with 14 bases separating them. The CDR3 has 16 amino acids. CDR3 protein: CAISPTGAAGANVLTF. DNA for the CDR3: TGTGCCATCAGCCCGACGGGGGCAGCTGGGGCCAACGTCCTGACTTTC.

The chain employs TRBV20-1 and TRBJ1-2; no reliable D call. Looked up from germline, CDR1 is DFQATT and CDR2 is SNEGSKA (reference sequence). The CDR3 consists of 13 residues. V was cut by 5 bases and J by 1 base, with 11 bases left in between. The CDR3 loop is CSAVVGFNYGYTF. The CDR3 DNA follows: TGCAGTGCTGTTGTAGGTTTTAACTATGGCTACACCTTC.

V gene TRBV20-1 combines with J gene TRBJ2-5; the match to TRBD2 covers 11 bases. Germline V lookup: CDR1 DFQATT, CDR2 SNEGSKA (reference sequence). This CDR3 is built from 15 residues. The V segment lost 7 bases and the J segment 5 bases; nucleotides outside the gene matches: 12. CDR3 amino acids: CSVGTSGRGVETQYF. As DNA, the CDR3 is TGCAGTGTGGGGACTAGCGGTCGAGGGGTGGAGACCCAGTACTTC.